These 16 T cell receptor beta chains were all obtained from the same sample, sequenced in a study of blood T cells in healthy people across ages. Alongside a J-beta primer mix, a sample-barcoded 5' primer served in a second PCR lasting about 6 to 12 cycles. TCRdb ran MiXCR on the 5' RACE reads and lists one entry per CDR3 protein. The repertoire holds roughly 800,000 distinct CDR3 sequences, roughly 25% seen once, with 9.4% in the top ten. The same specimen was also included in a second study, on T cells of mothers and their children.

Sequencing input: blood. These receptors were obtained from a boy younger than 18 in good health.

This rearrangement joins TRBV14 to TRBJ2-5; D ambiguous. The J call may not be correct, given that the DNA end is closer to TRBJ2-1. Germline V gives CDR1 SGHDN, CDR2 FVKESK. The CDR3 contains 12 residues. The CDR3 bases are TGTGCCAGCAGCCGTCGTTACAATGAGCAGTTCTTC. Its translation: CASSRRYNEQFF.

The J gene is TRBJ2-4, the V gene TRBV9; 8 bases agree with TRBD1. Germline V gene lookup returns CDR1 SGDLS and CDR2 YYNGEE. The CDR3 length is 16 residues. The ends lost 4 bases at V and 1 base at J; junction bases unmatched: 7. This chain's CDR3 is CASSPEDRAAKNIQYF. CDR3 in DNA: TGTGCCAGCAGCCCCGAGGACAGGGCGGCCAAAAACATTCAGTACTTC.

This clonotype was seen a few times. This chain links TRBV7-2 with TRBJ2-1; 7 bases agree with TRBD2. In germline, CDR1 is SGHTA, CDR2 FQGNSA. J gave up 8 bases and V 5 bases, and 9 bases lay outside the gene matches. This CDR3 contains 14 residues. In DNA form, the CDR3 reads TGTGCCAGCAGCGCGGAACTAGCGATCGATGAGCAGTTCTTC. It encodes CASSAELAIDEQFF.

The J gene is TRBJ1-5, the V gene TRBV7-2; a weak D match, TRBD1 (5 bases). The V and J ends lost 5 bases and 7 bases respectively, with 12 bases between them. Germline V gene lookup returns CDR1 SGHTA and CDR2 FQGNSA. This CDR3 region has 13 residues. CDR3 nucleotides: TGTGCCAGCAGCGCTATTTCAGGGCAGCCCCAGCATTTT. Its protein is CASSAISGQPQHF.

The chain recombines TRBV29-1 with TRBJ2-7; 7 bases are shared with TRBD2. CDR3 length: 13 residues. V lost 4 bases to trimming and J lost 2 bases; unmatched junction nucleotides: 5. Germline V gene sequence: CDR1 SQVTM, CDR2 ANQGSEA. Here the CDR3 DNA reads TGCAGCGTTGTTTGGGGGGGACCCTACGAGCAGTACTTC. Translating gives CSVVWGGPYEQYF.

This clonotype was observed a handful of times. The J gene is TRBJ1-5, the V gene TRBV7-2, with D hard to call. Germline values: CDR1 SGHTA, CDR2 FQGNSA. The CDR3 is made up of 13 amino acids. Deletions cut 1 base from V and 9 bases from J, with 10 bases between. The CDR3: CASSLGASSPQHF. The CDR3 DNA sequence: TGTGCCAGCAGCTTAGGGGCCTCGTCGCCCCAGCATTTT.

The V gene is TRBV6-5, the J gene TRBJ1-1, with 7 bases aligning to TRBD1. Looked up from germline, CDR1 is MNHEY and CDR2 is SVGAGI. CDR3 length: 14 residues. Losses at the gene ends were 2 bases for V and 8 bases for J; bases not matched to a gene: 8. This chain's CDR3 is CASSYGTELREAFF. CDR3 sequence (DNA): TGTGCCAGCAGTTACGGGACAGAATTACGGGAAGCTTTCTTT.

The chain recombines TRBV4-1 with TRBJ2-7; maybe TRBD2 (5 bases). The CDR3 has 15 amino acids. Trimming removed 1 base at V and 2 bases at J, with 12 bases between. Germline V gene lookup returns CDR1 MGHRA and CDR2 YSYEKL. The CDR3 nucleotides read TGCGCCAGCAGCCAAGCCCCCCCGGGAACCTACGAGCAGTACTTC. Translation gives CASSQAPPGTYEQYF.

This clonotype occurred a few times. The chain couples TRBV9 to TRBJ2-5; D could derive from TRBD1 or TRBD2 (5 bases each). CDR1 and CDR2 (germline): SGDLS, YYNGEE. This CDR3 has 14 amino acids. V lost 3 bases and J 4 bases, leaving 13 bases between the germline ends. In DNA form, the CDR3 reads TGTGCCAGCAGCGCTTTGGGACCATCAGAGACCCAGTACTTC. Its translation: CASSALGPSETQYF.

This clonotype occurred a few times. In DNA form, the CDR3 reads TGTGCCACCAGCAGAGATTCCATGAGTGAGCAGTTCTTC. It translates to CATSRDSMSEQFF. The rearrangement joins TRBV15 to TRBJ2-1; no clear D. Germline CDR1 reads LNHNV; CDR2 reads YYDKDF (reference sequence). The V and J ends lost 0 bases and 9 bases respectively, with 9 bases between them. This CDR3 is 13 amino acids long.

The chain recombines TRBV11-2 with TRBJ2-1; 8 positions match TRBD2. Looked up from germline, CDR1 is SGHAT and CDR2 is FQNNGV. Germline trimming cut 6 bases from V and 3 bases from J; bases unmatched to any gene: 10. CDR3 size: 16 residues. In DNA, the CDR3 is TGTGCCAGCAGGAGAGAGGCGGGGGGCCACTACAATGAGCAGTTCTTC. It codes for CASRREAGGHYNEQFF.

The chain recombines TRBV28 with TRBJ2-1, with D tentatively TRBD1 or TRBD2 (5 bases each). The CDR3 sequence is 16 residues long. Trimming took 0 bases from V and 8 from J, leaving 17 bases between them. Germline lookup yields CDR1 MDHEN and CDR2 SYDVKM. The CDR3 is CASSLWGSRAVDEQFF. The CDR3 region has the DNA TGTGCCAGCAGTTTATGGGGGAGCAGGGCGGTGGATGAGCAGTTCTTC.

The chain recombines TRBV6-2 or TRBV6-3 with TRBJ1-5; D might be TRBD1 (5 bases). Germline V lookup: CDR1 MNHEY, CDR2 SVGEGT. This CDR3 spans 14 amino acids. V lost 6 bases to trimming and J lost 5 bases, with 14 bases between them. This CDR3 reads CASSLPGRDQPQHF. CDR3 DNA sequence: TGTGCCAGCAGCCTACCGGGACGCGATCAGCCCCAGCATTTT.

A word on this clonotype: The junction departs from the called germline gene at one end, perhaps through a read error. This chain uses TRBV2 with TRBJ2-1, with 8 bases fitting TRBD2. The CDR3 is 16 residues long. Germline lookup yields CDR1 SNHLY and CDR2 FYNNEI. CDR3 nucleotides: TGTGCCAGCAGCGATACTAGCGGTTCATTAGACAATAAGCAGTTCTTC. Its protein product is CASSDTSGSLDNKQFF.

The chain recombines TRBV29-1 with TRBJ2-1, with D perhaps matching TRBD1 (5 bases). V was trimmed by 6 bases and J by 3 bases, leaving 15 bases between them. This CDR3 has 14 residues. Germline lookup yields CDR1 SQVTM and CDR2 ANQGSEA. The CDR3 nucleotides are TGCAGCGTCGAGTATCCAGGGCGCTACAATGAGCAGTTCTTC. It yields the protein CSVEYPGRYNEQFF.

The CDR3 DNA reads TGCGCCAGCAGCCCCGGGACTAGCGACGAGCAGTACTTC. Residues: CASSPGTSDEQYF. The chain employs TRBV5-1 and TRBJ2-7, with TRBD2 identical over 10 bases. CDR3 length: 13 residues. Germline V gives CDR1 SGHRS, CDR2 YFSETQ. The J segment lost 5 bases and the V segment lost 4 bases, leaving 3 bases of the junction unmatched.